This TCR beta chain was sequenced for a study of T cell repertoires in cytomegalovirus infection. In the study overall: An indication of both CMV infection and matching HLA type came from public TCR beta signatures.

This clonotype was recorded at least ten times. What it binds is not known. TCRdb redid the calling of the reads with MiXCR, one entry per CDR3 protein. The sample contains about 180,000 distinct CDR3 sequences, about an eighth of which appear only once. Study results and caveats: The response measured ex vivo was dominated by TCR beta clonotypes (HLA-C-restricted and CMV-specific). Carriers of CMV plus the relevant HLA were identified by cumulative public TCR beta family frequency.

The V segment lost 6 bases and the J segment 4 bases; nucleotides outside the gene matches: 11. Germline CDR1 reads MDHEN; CDR2 reads SYDVKM. The CDR3 totals 15 residues. The V and J genes are TRBV28 and TRBJ2-7, with 8 positions matching TRBD1. Material: PBMCs. This sequence was found in a human donor in good health (CMV status not recorded). Some clones in this sample may be carry-over from other donors' samples. CDR3 nucleotides: TGTGCCAGCAGGTCAGGGGGCCCGGGCCTATACGAGCAGTACTTC. Its translation is CASRSGGPGLYEQYF.